The clone carrying this TCR beta chain was picked up a small number of times. Its antigen is as yet unknown. Other DNA sequences of this sample code for an identical CDR3. This sample was included in a study of shared clonotypes between healthy human individuals. Study-level findings and limits: The rarefaction results pointed to incomplete sorted-subset sequencing despite large depth.

The CDR3 is 14 amino acids. V dropped 5 bases and J dropped 5 bases, with 10 bases sitting between them. CDR1 and CDR2 from the germline V gene are SGHTA and FQGNSA. Several immunoSEQ plates received, in even portions, the genomic DNA of each subset. In replicate PCRs of sorted subsets, approximately 210 ng DNA, approximately 30,000 T cell genomes, was used. Data came from immunoSEQ multiplex PCR; TCRdb stores just in-frame clones and leaves some out. This table holds over a million clones, 65% to 75% found once. Source material: memory CD4+ T cells sorted from blood. As to subset: CD45RA-negative fraction. V and J are TRBV7-2 and TRBJ1-6; weak D call: TRBD1 (6 bases). The TCR originated in a man aged 18 to 30 in good health. This CDR3 is CASSLQGDNSPLHF. CDR3 bases: TGTGCCAGCAGCCTACAGGGCGATAATTCACCCCTCCACTTT.